A selection of T cell receptor beta chains follows, all from one sample in a study of blood T cell repertoires in COVID-19. Produced via immunoSEQ multiplex PCR; TCRdb's table is partial and in-frame only. Of about 140,000 clones in the sample, 75% to 90% were seen once. The specimen sequenced was peripheral blood. These receptors originate from a human donor in a cohort sampled during active COVID-19. Both conserved end residues are part of each CDR3. The D gene is left open where the match is weak. Expanded clones are given a class, and other clones once, few, many or no size at all.

j_call v_call d_call clone_size cdr3_nt cdr3_aa
TRBJ2-5 TRBV20-1 TRBD2 - TGCAGTGCTAGTACTAGCGGAGGGACCTTCCAAGAGACCCAGTACTTC CSASTSGGTFQETQYF
TRBJ2-5 TRBV7-8 TRBD2 - TGTGCCAGCAGCTCCGGGACTAGTGGGTCGGAGACCCAGTACTTC CASSSGTSGSETQYF
TRBJ1-1 TRBV5-1 - - TGCGCCAGCAGCCGAGCGGGGGGCACTGAAGCTTTCTTT CASSRAGGTEAFF
TRBJ2-5 TRBV5-1 TRBD2 - TGCGCCAGCAGGCTAGCGGAACAAGAGACCCAGTACTTC CASRLAEQETQYF
TRBJ2-2 TRBV3-1/TRBV3-2 TRBD1 many TGTGCCAGCAGCCAGGACAGGGGAGCCGGGGAGCTGTTTTTT CASSQDRGAGELFF
TRBJ2-1 TRBV2 TRBD2 many TGTGCCAGCAGTGAAGCGCCTATTAGCCTAGCGGGGGGCTACAATGAGCAGTTCTTC CASSEAPISLAGGYNEQFF
TRBJ2-5 TRBV5-1 TRBD2 - TGCGCCAGCGGGGATTTAGCGGGGACCTCCCAAGAGACCCAGTACTTC CASGDLAGTSQETQYF
TRBJ1-1 TRBV14 TRBD1 - TGTGCCAGCAGCCAAGAAGCCAGGGGGTACACTGAAGCTTTCTTT CASSQEARGYTEAFF
TRBJ2-5 TRBV5-4 - once TGTGCCAGCAGCTTGAGCCCGGGGGGCTTACAAGAGACCCAGTACTTC CASSLSPGGLQETQYF
TRBJ1-1 TRBV5-6 - - TGTGCCAGCAGCTTGGACACGAACACTGAAGCTTTCTTT CASSLDTNTEAFF
TRBJ2-1 TRBV11-2 TRBD2 - TGTGCCAGCAGCGTAGCACTAGCGGGAGTCAATGAGCAGTTCTTC CASSVALAGVNEQFF
TRBJ2-5 TRBV5-1 TRBD2 - TGCGCCAGCAGCGTTGGTCACGCGGGGGGAGAGACCCAGTACTTC CASSVGHAGGETQYF
TRBJ2-2 TRBV19 - - TGTGCCAGTAGCGGACAGATACACACCGGGGAGCTGTTTTTT CASSGQIHTGELFF
TRBJ1-1 TRBV27 - - TGTGCCAGCAGTTTAAGGGGGAATACTGAAGCTTTCTTT CASSLRGNTEAFF
TRBJ2-1 TRBV3-1/TRBV3-2 TRBD2 - TGTGCCAGCAGCTCTAACGGGCTAGCGGGGCCAAAGGAGCAGTTCTTC CASSSNGLAGPKEQFF
TRBJ2-2 TRBV7-3 TRBD2 once TGTGCCAGCAGCCTGGGACTAGCGGGGGGTAACACCGGGGAGCTGTTTTTT CASSLGLAGGNTGELFF
TRBJ2-4 TRBV7-6 TRBD2 - TGTGCCAGCAGCTTAGGTCATGAAAGCCCGATCGGGAGGAACATTCAGTACTTC CASSLGHESPIGRNIQYF
TRBJ1-1 TRBV7-9 - - TGTGCCAGCAGCTCGGTAAACACTGAAGCTTTCTTT CASSSVNTEAFF
TRBJ2-7 TRBV7-8 - - TGTGCCAGCAGCTTAGAAGCGTCGGTCACAGGCTATGCCTACGAGCAGTACTTC CASSLEASVTGYAYEQYF
TRBJ2-2 TRBV27 - - TGTGCCAGCAACGCGAGGGCGAACACCGGGGAGCTGTTTTTT CASNARANTGELFF
TRBJ1-2 TRBV6-6 TRBD1 few TGTGCCACACAATCCGGACAGGGCCCCTATGGCTACACCTTC CATQSGQGPYGYTF
TRBJ2-5 TRBV19 - - TGTGCCAGTAGTATTATGCGGGGTGGAGAGACCCAGTACTTC CASSIMRGGETQYF